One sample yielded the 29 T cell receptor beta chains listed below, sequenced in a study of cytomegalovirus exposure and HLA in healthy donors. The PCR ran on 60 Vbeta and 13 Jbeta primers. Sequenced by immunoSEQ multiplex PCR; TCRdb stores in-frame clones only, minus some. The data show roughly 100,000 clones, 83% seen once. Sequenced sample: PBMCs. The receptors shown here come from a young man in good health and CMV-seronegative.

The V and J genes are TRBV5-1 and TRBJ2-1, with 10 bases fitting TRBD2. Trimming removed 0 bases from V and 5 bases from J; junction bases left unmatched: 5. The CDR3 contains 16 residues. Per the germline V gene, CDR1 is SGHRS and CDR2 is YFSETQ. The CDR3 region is CASSLVSLAGHNEQFF. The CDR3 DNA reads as TGCGCCAGCAGCTTGGTTTCACTAGCGGGACACAATGAGCAGTTCTTC.

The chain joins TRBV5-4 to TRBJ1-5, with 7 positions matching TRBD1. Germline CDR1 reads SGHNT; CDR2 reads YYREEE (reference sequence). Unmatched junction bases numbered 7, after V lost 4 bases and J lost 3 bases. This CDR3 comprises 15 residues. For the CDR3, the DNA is TGTGCCAGCAGCCGAAGTCAGGGGGTCAATCAGCCCCAGCATTTT. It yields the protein CASSRSQGVNQPQHF.

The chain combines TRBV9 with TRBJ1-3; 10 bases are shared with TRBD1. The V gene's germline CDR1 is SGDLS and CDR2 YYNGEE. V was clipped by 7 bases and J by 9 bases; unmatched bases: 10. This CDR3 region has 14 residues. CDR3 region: CASGGQGPPGTIYF. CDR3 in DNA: TGTGCCAGCGGGGGACAGGGGCCGCCAGGCACCATATATTTT.

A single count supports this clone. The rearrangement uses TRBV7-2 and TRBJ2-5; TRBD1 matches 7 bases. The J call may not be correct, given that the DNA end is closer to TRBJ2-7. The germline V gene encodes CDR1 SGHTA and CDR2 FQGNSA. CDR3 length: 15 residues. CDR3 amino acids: CASSPRTGHSYEQYF. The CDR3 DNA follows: TGTGCCAGCAGCCCTCGGACAGGACACTCCTACGAGCAGTACTTC.

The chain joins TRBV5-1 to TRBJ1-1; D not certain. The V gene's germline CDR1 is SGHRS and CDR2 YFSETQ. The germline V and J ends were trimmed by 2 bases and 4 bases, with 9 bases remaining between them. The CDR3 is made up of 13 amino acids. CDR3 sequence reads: CASSFLGSTEAFF. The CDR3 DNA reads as TGCGCCAGCAGCTTCCTTGGGAGCACTGAAGCTTTCTTT.

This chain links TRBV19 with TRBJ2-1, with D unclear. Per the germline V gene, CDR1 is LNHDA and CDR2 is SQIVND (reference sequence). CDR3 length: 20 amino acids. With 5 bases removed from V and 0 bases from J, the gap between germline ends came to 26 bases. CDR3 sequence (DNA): TGTGCCAGTAGTGCCCAACCGCCCCGTGAACTACCGAGCTCCTACAATGAGCAGTTCTTC. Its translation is CASSAQPPRELPSSYNEQFF.

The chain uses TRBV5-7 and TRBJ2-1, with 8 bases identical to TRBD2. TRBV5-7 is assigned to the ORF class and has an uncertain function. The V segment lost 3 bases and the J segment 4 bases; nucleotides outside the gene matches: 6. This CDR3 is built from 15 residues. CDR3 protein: CASSSRLATYNEQFF. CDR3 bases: TGTGCCAGCAGCTCCCGACTAGCGACGTACAATGAGCAGTTCTTC.

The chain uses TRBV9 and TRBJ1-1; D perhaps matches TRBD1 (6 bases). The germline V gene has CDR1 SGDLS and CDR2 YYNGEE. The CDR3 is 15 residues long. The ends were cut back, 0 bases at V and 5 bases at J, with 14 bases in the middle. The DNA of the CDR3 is TGTGCCAGCAGCGTAGATGGGGGGGCGAGGACTGAAGCTTTCTTT. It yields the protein CASSVDGGARTEAFF.

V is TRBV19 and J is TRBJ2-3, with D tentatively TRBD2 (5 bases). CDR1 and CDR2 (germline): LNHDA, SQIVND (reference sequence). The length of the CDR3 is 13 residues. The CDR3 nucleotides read TGTGCGACACGTCAGGAGGGCACAGATACGCAGTATTTT. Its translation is CATRQEGTDTQYF. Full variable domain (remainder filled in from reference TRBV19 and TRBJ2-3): DGGITQSPKYLFRKEGQNVTLSCEQNLNHDAMYWYRQDPGQGLRLIYYSQIVNDFQKGDIAEGYSVSREKKESFPLTVTSAQKNPTAFYLCATRQEGTDTQYFGPGTRLTVL.

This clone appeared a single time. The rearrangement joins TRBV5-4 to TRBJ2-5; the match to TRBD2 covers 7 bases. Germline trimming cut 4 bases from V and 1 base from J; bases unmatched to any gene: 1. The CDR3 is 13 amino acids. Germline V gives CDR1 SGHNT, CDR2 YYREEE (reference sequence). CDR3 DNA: TGTGCCAGCAGCGGGGGGGGCCAAGAGACCCAGTACTTC. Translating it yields CASSGGGQETQYF.

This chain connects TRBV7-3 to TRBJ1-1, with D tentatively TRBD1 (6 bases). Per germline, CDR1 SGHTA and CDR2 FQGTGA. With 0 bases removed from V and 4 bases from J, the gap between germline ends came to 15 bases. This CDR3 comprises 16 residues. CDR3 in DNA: TGTGCCAGCAGCTTAACTCTTCTGACAGGTGGCACTGAAGCTTTCTTT. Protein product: CASSLTLLTGGTEAFF.

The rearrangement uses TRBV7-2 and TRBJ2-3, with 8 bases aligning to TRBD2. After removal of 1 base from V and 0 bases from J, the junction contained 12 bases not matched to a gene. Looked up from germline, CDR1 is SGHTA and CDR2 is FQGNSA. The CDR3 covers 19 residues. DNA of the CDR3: TGTGCCAGCAGCTTAGATTTACTAGCGGAGTATGCTAGCACAGATACGCAGTATTTT. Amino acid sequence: CASSLDLLAEYASTDTQYF.

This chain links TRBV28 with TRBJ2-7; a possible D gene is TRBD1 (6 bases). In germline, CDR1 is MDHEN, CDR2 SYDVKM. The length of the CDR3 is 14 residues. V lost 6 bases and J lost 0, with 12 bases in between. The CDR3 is CASSDGGASYEQYF. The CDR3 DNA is TGTGCCAGCAGCGATGGGGGCGCCTCCTACGAGCAGTACTTC. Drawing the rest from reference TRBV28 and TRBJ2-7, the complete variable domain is DVKVTQSSRYLVKRTGEKVFLECVQDMDHENMFWYRQDPGLGLRLIYFSYDVKMKEKGDIPEGYSVSREKKERFSLILESASTNQTSMYLCASSDGGASYEQYFGPGTRLTVT.

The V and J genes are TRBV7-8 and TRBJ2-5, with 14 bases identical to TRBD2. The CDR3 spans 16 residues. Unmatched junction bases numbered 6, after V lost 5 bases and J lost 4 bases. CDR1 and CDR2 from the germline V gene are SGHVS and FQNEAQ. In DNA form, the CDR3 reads TGTGCCAGCAGCAACGGACTAGCGGGAGGTGGAGAGACCCAGTACTTC. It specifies CASSNGLAGGGETQYF.

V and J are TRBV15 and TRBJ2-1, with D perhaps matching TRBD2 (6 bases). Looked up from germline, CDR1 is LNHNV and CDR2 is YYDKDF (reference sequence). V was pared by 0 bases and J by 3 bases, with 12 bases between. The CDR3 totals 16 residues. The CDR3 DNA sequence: TGTGCCACCAGCAGAGAGGGACTCCAGATCTACAATGAGCAGTTCTTC. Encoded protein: CATSREGLQIYNEQFF.

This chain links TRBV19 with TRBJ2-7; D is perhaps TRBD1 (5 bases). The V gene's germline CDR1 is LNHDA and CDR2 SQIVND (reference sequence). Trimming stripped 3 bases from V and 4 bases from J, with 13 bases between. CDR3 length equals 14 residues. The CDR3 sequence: CASSMGPSGYEQYF. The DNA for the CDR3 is TGTGCCAGTAGTATGGGTCCTTCAGGGTACGAGCAGTACTTC.

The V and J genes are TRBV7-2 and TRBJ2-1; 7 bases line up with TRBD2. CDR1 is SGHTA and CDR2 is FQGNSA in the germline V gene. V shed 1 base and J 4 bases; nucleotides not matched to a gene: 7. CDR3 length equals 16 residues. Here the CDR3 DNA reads TGTGCCAGCAGCTTAGAGGCTAGCGGAAGATACAATGAGCAGTTCTTC. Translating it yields CASSLEASGRYNEQFF.

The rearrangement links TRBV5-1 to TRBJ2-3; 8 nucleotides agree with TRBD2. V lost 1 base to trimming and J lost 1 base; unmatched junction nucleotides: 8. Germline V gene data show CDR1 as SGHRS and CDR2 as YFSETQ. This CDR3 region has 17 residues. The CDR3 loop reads CASSLLPAGGGTDTQYF. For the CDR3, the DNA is TGCGCCAGCAGCTTGCTCCCCGCGGGAGGTGGCACAGATACGCAGTATTTT. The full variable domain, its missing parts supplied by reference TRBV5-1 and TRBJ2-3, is KAGVTQTPRYLIKTRGQQVTLSCSPISGHRSVSWYQQTPGQGLQFLFEYFSETQRNKGNFPGRFSGRQFSNSRSEMNVSTLELGDSALYLCASSLLPAGGGTDTQYFGPGTRLTVL.

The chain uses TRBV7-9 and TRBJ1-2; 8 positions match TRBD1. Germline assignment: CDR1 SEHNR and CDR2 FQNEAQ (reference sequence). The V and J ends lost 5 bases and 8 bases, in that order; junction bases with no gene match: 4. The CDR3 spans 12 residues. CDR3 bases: TGTGCCAGCAGCGAGACAGGGGAAGGCTACACCTTC. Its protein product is CASSETGEGYTF. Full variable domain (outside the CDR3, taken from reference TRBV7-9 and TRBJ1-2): DTGVSQNPRHKITKRGQNVTFRCDPISEHNRLYWYRQTLGQGPEFLTYFQNEAQLEKSRLLSDRFSAERPKGSFSTLEIQRTEQGDSAMYLCASSETGEGYTFGSGTRLTVV.

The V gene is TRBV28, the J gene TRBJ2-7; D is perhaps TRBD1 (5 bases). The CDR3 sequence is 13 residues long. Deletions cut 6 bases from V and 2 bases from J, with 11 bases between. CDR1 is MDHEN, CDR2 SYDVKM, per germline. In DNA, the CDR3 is TGTGCCAGCAGATTAGACAGCACCTACGAGCAGTACTTC. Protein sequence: CASRLDSTYEQYF. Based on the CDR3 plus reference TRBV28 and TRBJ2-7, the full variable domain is DVKVTQSSRYLVKRTGEKVFLECVQDMDHENMFWYRQDPGLGLRLIYFSYDVKMKEKGDIPEGYSVSREKKERFSLILESASTNQTSMYLCASRLDSTYEQYFGPGTRLTVT.

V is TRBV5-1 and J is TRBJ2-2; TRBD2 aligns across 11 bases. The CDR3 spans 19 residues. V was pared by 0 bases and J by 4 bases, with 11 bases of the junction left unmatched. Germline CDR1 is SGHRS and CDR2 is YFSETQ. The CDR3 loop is CASSLAPGLAVSITGELFF. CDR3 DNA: TGCGCCAGCAGCTTGGCTCCGGGACTAGCGGTCTCCATCACCGGGGAGCTGTTTTTT.

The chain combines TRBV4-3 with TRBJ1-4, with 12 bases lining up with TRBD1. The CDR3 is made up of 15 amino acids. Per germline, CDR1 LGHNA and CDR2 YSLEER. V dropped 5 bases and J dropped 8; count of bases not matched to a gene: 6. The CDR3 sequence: CASSAGDRGQEKLFF. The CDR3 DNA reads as TGCGCCAGCAGCGCTGGGGACAGGGGGCAGGAAAAACTGTTTTTT.

DNA of the CDR3: TGTGCCAGCAGCCAAGATCCGGCTAGCGGATACACAGATACGCAGTATTTT. This translates into CASSQDPASGYTDTQYF. This chain uses TRBV4-2 with TRBJ2-3, with 7 bases that match TRBD2. CDR1 and CDR2 from the germline V gene are LGHNA and YNFKEQ. The trim removed 0 bases at V and 2 bases at J, leaving 8 bases unmatched. The CDR3 runs 17 residues.

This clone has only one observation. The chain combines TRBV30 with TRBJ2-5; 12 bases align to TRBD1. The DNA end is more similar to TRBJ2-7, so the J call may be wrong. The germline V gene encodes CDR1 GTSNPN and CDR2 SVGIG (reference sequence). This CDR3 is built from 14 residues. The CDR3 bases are TGTGCCTGGAGCGGGGGACAGGGGGCGTACGAGCAGTACTTC. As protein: CAWSGGQGAYEQYF.

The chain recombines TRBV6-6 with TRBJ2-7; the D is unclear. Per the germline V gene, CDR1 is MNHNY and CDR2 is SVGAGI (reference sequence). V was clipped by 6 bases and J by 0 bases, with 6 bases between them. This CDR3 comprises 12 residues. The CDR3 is CASRPSSYEQYF. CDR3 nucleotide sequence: TGTGCCAGCAGGCCCAGCTCCTACGAGCAGTACTTC.

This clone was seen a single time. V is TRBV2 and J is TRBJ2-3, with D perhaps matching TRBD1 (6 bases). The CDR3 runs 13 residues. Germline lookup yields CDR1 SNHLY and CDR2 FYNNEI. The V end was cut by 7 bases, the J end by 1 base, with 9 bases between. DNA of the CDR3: TGTGCCAGCATTGCAGGGGGCACAGATACGCAGTATTTT. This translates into CASIAGGTDTQYF.

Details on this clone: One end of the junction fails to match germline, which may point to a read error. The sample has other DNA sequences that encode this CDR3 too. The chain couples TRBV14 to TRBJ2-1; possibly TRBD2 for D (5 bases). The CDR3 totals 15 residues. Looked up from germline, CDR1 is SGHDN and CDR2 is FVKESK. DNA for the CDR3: TGTGCTAGCAGCCAGAGCGGCCACTCCTACAATGAGCAGTTCTTC. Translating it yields CASSQSGHSYNEQFF.

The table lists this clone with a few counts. CDR3 DNA: TGTGCCAGCAGGGACAGGCAATCCTACGAGCAGTACTTC. This codes for CASRDRQSYEQYF. This chain joins TRBV6-6 and TRBJ2-7; 7 bases are a match to TRBD1. V lost 6 bases to trimming and J lost 1 base; unmatched junction nucleotides: 3. The CDR3 covers 13 residues. Germline CDR1 and CDR2: MNHNY and SVGAGI (reference sequence).

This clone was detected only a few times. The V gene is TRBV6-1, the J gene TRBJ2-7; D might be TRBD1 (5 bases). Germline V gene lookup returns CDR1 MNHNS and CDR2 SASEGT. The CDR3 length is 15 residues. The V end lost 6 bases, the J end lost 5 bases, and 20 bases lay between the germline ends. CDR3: CASSFLGPRAHEQYF. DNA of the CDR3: TGTGCCAGCAGCTTCCTGGGGCCCAGGGCCCACGAGCAGTACTTC.